A single sample is the source of the 9 T cell receptor beta chains below, sequenced in a study of blood T cell repertoires in COVID-19. Here immunoSEQ multiplex PCR was the method, and the copy in TCRdb shows in-frame clones only, minus some. The sample lists nearly 80,000 clones, around nine tenths occurring once. Sequenced: peripheral blood. The receptor source for this set is a woman aged 80 or over with active or convalescent COVID-19.

The chain recombines TRBV28 with TRBJ1-5; D perhaps matches TRBD1 (5 bases). Per the germline V gene, CDR1 is MDHEN and CDR2 is SYDVKM. The CDR3 is made up of 14 amino acids. V was pared by 7 bases and J by 9 bases, with 19 bases between. The CDR3: CASTLGRGDGPQHF. The CDR3 DNA sequence: TGTGCCAGCACCTTGGGGCGGGGGGACGGGCCCCAGCATTTT.

This clone has only one observation. This chain uses TRBV6-5 with TRBJ2-3, with a possible D match to TRBD2 (5 bases). V gave up 8 bases and J gave up 4 bases, with 13 bases separating them. The CDR3 spans 13 residues. From germline, CDR1 is MNHEY and CDR2 SVGAGI. DNA of the CDR3: TGTGCCAGCTGTACTAGTTTGGCAGATACGCAGTATTTT. It codes for CASCTSLADTQYF.

This CDR3 is CASSVDRNSYNEQFF. The CDR3 nucleotides read TGTGCCAGCAGCGTCGACAGAAACTCCTACAATGAGCAGTTCTTC. V and J are TRBV7-2 and TRBJ2-1, with D possibly matching TRBD1 (5 bases). This CDR3 contains 15 residues. The ends were cut back, 5 bases at V and 0 bases at J, with 11 bases in the middle. The germline V gene has CDR1 SGHTA and CDR2 FQGNSA.

J is TRBJ2-7 and V is TRBV18; TRBD2 matches at 11 bases. Germline CDR1 reads KGHSH; CDR2 reads LQKENI. J lost 1 base, V lost 3 bases, and 2 bases had no gene match. This CDR3 contains 15 residues. In DNA, the CDR3 is TGTGCCAGCTCACCTCTAGCGGGGGGATCCTACGAGCAGTACTTC. Protein product: CASSPLAGGSYEQYF.

The rearrangement joins TRBV9 to TRBJ2-3; TRBD2 agrees at 10 bases. Germline trimming cut 0 bases from V and 0 bases from J; bases unmatched to any gene: 4. The CDR3 is 17 residues long. The germline V gene encodes CDR1 SGDLS and CDR2 YYNGEE. The CDR3: CASSVGTSGASTDTQYF. In DNA form, the CDR3 reads TGTGCCAGCAGCGTAGGGACTAGCGGAGCTAGCACAGATACGCAGTATTTT.

The chain combines TRBV5-6 with TRBJ1-2; 7 nucleotides line up with TRBD1. V lost 4 bases, J lost 4 bases, and 7 bases stayed unmatched. This CDR3 is 14 amino acids long. The germline V gene has CDR1 SGHDT and CDR2 YYEEEE. CDR3 protein: CASSQRQGSYGYTF. The CDR3 DNA reads as TGTGCCAGCAGCCAGAGACAGGGTTCCTATGGCTACACCTTC.

V is TRBV19 and J is TRBJ2-7; perhaps TRBD1 as D (5 bases). The V end lost 4 bases, the J end lost 3 bases, and 13 bases lay between the germline ends. The CDR3 sequence is 14 residues long. The germline gives CDR1 LNHDA, CDR2 SQIVND (reference sequence). CDR3 amino acids: CASSTWTTGYEQYF. The CDR3 nucleotides read TGTGCCAGTAGTACGTGGACAACTGGCTACGAGCAGTACTTC.

This clone appeared a few times. This chain joins TRBV7-6 and TRBJ1-2, with 9 positions matching TRBD1. CDR3 length: 15 residues. With V trimmed by 5 bases and J by 7 bases, 11 bases remained unmatched. The germline CDR1 and CDR2 sequences are SGHVS and FNYEAQ. The CDR3 sequence is CASSGYRDRVSGYTF. The DNA for the CDR3 is TGTGCCAGCAGCGGTTACCGGGACAGGGTATCTGGCTACACCTTC.

The chain employs TRBV28 and TRBJ1-2; D is perhaps TRBD1 (5 bases). Trimming took 5 bases from V and 4 from J, leaving 14 bases between them. Per germline, CDR1 MDHEN and CDR2 SYDVKM. This CDR3 contains 14 residues. Written as DNA, the CDR3 is TGTGCCAGCAGTGGGGGGACGGTTGGCTATGGCTACACCTTC. Its protein product is CASSGGTVGYGYTF.